The clone carrying this T cell receptor beta chain was detected only a few times. Authors' data handling: Amplification with reference gene primers provided the estimates of nucleated cell counts. The table came from immunoSEQ multiplex PCR; TCRdb's copy has only in-frame clones and leaves some out. V and J calls and clone size are as listed in that table; D and trimming were resolved from the DNA. This table holds about 220,000 clones, approximately 82% found once. The CDR3 runs to 17 residues. Germline loops: CDR1 SGHTA, CDR2 FQGTGA. Trimming took 2 bases from V and 8 from J; bases not matched to a gene: 15. This sample was taken from a study of blood T cell repertoires in COVID-19. About the research overall: Samples of COVID-19 (acute and convalescent) were obtained from the United States, Italy and Spain. In each case, the material was cDNA or gDNA derived from T cells, B-cell-depleted T cells, or PBMCs.

The sequencing input was peripheral blood. The rearrangement links TRBV7-3 to TRBJ1-2; 9 bases are a match to TRBD1. The source is a woman older than 75 with acute or convalescent COVID-19. The DNA for the CDR3 is TGTGCCAGCAGCTTATACCCGGCGGGACAGGGTATGAGCGGCTACACCTTC. Its translation is CASSLYPAGQGMSGYTF.